The 9 T cell receptor beta chains reported below all come from one sample, sequenced in a study of T cells expressing NK-cell markers. TCRdb re-called the 5' RACE reads and gives one entry per CDR3 protein, without DNA. The sample's table shows some 390,000 distinct CDR3 sequences. The specimen was blood T cells: a sorted CD56 or NKG2C T cell subset, CD4+ or CD8+ T cells, or bulk PBMC T cells (not recorded which). The source is a woman in her 50s in good health.

The chain carries TRBV5-1 and TRBJ2-7; TCRdb lists TRBD1, though no DNA is available to test this call. From germline, CDR1 is SGHRS and CDR2 YFSETQ. The CDR3 runs to 15 residues. The chain's CDR3 is CASSLAGQGGGEQYF.

The rearrangement joins TRBV25-1 to TRBJ2-3; there is no DNA to check the TCRdb D call of TRBD2. CDR1 and CDR2 (germline): MGHDK, SYGVNS. CDR3 size: 15 residues. This chain's CDR3 is CASSEGSLVSDTQYF. Based on the CDR3 plus reference TRBV25-1 and TRBJ2-3, the full variable domain is EADIYQTPRYLVIGTGKKITLECSQTMGHDKMYWYQQDPGMELHLIHYSYGVNSTEKGDLSSESTVSRIRTEHFPLTLESARPSHTSQYLCASSEGSLVSDTQYFGPGTRLTVL.

V is TRBV2 and J is TRBJ2-1; the D call of TRBD1 rests on TCRdb alone, since no DNA is present to check it. Germline V gene sequence: CDR1 SNHLY, CDR2 FYNNEI. The CDR3 runs to 14 residues. CDR3 sequence reads: CATRPTPLYNEQFF.

The chain is built from TRBV5-1 and TRBJ1-1; the D call from TCRdb, TRBD1, cannot be confirmed without DNA. CDR1 and CDR2 (germline): SGHRS, YFSETQ. The CDR3 sequence is 15 residues long. CDR3 amino acids: CASSSTVPGTTEAFF.

The J gene is TRBJ1-5, the V gene TRBV15; TCRdb names TRBD1, which stays unverified in the absence of DNA. The CDR3 has 16 residues. CDR1 and CDR2 (germline): LNHNV, YYDKDF (reference sequence). The CDR3 sequence: CATSRDGGRGNQPQHF.

V is TRBV27 and J is TRBJ1-4. CDR3 length: 13 residues. The germline V gene encodes CDR1 MNHEY and CDR2 SMNVEV (reference sequence). CDR3 loop: CASGWRFNEKLFF. Drawing the rest from reference TRBV27 and TRBJ1-4, the complete variable domain is EAQVTQNPRYLITVTGKKLTVTCSQNMNHEYMSWYRQDPGLGLRQIYYSMNVEVTDKGDVPEGYKVSRKEKRNFPLILESPSPNQTSLYFCASGWRFNEKLFFGSGTQLSVL.

The chain couples TRBV21-1 to TRBJ2-1; TCRdb designates TRBD1, a call that cannot be tested without DNA. TRBV21-1 is flagged as a pseudogene. This CDR3 has 18 amino acids. This CDR3 is CASSKAPPGTEPFDEQFF.

The chain carries TRBV29-1 and TRBJ2-5; TCRdb lists TRBD2, though no DNA is available to test this call. Germline V gene data show CDR1 as SQVTM and CDR2 as ANQGSEA. The CDR3 is 16 residues long. CDR3 loop: CSVVVWGRIIQETQYF.

The gene calls are TRBV27 and TRBJ2-1. The germline gives CDR1 MNHEY, CDR2 SMNVEV (reference sequence). This CDR3 region has 15 residues. The CDR3 here is CASSLKADGYNEQFF.